The clone carrying this T cell receptor (beta chain) was picked up many times. Noted time point: pre-sensitization, week 0. Regarding treatment: therapeutic diphenylcyclopropenone sensitization with weekly scalp DPC. Via MiXCR, TCRdb re-called the RACE reads, giving one row per CDR3 protein. The sample has tens of thousands of distinct CDR3 sequences; approximately 7% are singletons. Germline CDR1 DFQATT, CDR2 SNEGSKA (reference sequence). V lost 3 bases and J lost 5; bases outside the gene matches: 11. This CDR3 comprises 15 residues. These data originate in a study of human T cells and chemical hapten exposure.

Sequences were derived from whole blood, sampled in connection with sensitization to the hapten diphenylcyclopropenone (DPC). The receptor's source is a woman aged 30 to 39 with alopecia areata. Some clones in this sample may be carry-over from other donors' samples. The V call is TRBV20-1, the J call TRBJ2-7; 9 nucleotides align to TRBD2. The CDR3: CSASSDAGGRNEQYF. In DNA form, the CDR3 reads TGCAGTGCTAGCTCGGACGCGGGGGGGAGGAACGAGCAGTACTTC.